The clone carrying this TCR beta chain occurred a few times. Its target is unknown. This entry is derived from a study of cytomegalovirus exposure and HLA in healthy donors. Overall study findings and caveats: 16,951 TCR beta sequences were associated with HLA alleles at 0.05 false discovery rate in a later analysis.

The PCR used 60 Vbeta and 13 Jbeta primers. Here immunoSEQ multiplex PCR was the method, and the copy in TCRdb shows in-frame clones only, minus some. The sample lists 250,000 to 350,000 clones; more than 80% were seen once. V lost 7 bases, J lost 5 bases, and 13 bases stayed unmatched. From germline, CDR1 is SNHLY and CDR2 FYNNEI. The CDR3 spans 17 residues. The chain employs TRBV2 and TRBJ2-1; 11 bases are a match to TRBD2. Sequencing used PBMCs. The receptor's source is a man in his forties or fifties in good health and CMV-seropositive. CDR3 nucleotides: TGTGCCAGCAAAAGGGGGACTAGCGGTTTCCGGAACAATGAGCAGTTCTTC. Its translation is CASKRGTSGFRNNEQFF. The complete variable domain, with remaining parts taken from reference TRBV2 and TRBJ2-1, reads EPEVTQTPSHQVTQMGQEVILRCVPISNHLYFYWYRQILGQKVEFLVSFYNNEISEKSEIFDDQFSVERPDGSNFTLKIRSTKLEDSAMYFCASKRGTSGFRNNEQFFGPGTRLTVL.